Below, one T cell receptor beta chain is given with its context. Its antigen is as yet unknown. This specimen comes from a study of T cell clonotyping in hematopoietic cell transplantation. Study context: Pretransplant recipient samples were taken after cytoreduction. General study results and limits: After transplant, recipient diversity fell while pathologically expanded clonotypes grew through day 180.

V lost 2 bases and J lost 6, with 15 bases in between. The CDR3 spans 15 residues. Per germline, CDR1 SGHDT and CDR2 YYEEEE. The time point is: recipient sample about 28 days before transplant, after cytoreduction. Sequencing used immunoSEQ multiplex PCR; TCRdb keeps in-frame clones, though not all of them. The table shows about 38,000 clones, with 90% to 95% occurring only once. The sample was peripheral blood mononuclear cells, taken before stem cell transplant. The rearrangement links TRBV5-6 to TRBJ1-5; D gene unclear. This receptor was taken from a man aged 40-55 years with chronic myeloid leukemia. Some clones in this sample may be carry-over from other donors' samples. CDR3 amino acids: CASSFWGVAGQPQHF. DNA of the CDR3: TGTGCCAGCAGCTTTTGGGGTGTAGCGGGTCAGCCCCAGCATTTT.